Shown below are 12 T cell receptor beta chains from a single sample sequenced in a study of response to subunit inactivated influenza vaccine. TCRdb redid the calling of the RT-PCR reads with MiXCR, one entry per CDR3 protein. The table has 800,000 to 1,000,000 distinct CDR3 sequences, 21% seen once. Sequenced material: PBMCs from blood, taken around 5 days after vaccination. Source of these receptors: a man between 50 and 59 years old who received an inactivated influenza vaccine.

This sequence joins TRBV10-3 and TRBJ2-1; 10 bases align to TRBD2. The CDR3 has 18 residues. Per germline, CDR1 ENHRY and CDR2 SYGVKD. V dropped 5 bases and J dropped 5; count of bases not matched to a gene: 15. The CDR3 coding sequence is TGTGCCATCAGTTCAGAAGCGGGGGGGCGGCATTTCAACAATGAGCAGTTCTTC. As protein: CAISSEAGGRHFNNEQFF.

V usage is TRBV15 and J usage is TRBJ2-1; 8 nucleotides match TRBD2. The CDR3 totals 17 residues. Trimming removed 2 bases from V and 6 bases from J; junction bases left unmatched: 12. The V gene's germline CDR1 is LNHNV and CDR2 YYDKDF (reference sequence). DNA of the CDR3: TGTGCCACCAGCAGATTAGAAGGACTAGCCTTCGGCAATGAGCAGTTCTTC. This sequence encodes CATSRLEGLAFGNEQFF.

The genes are TRBV15 and TRBJ2-2; D gene unclear. Trimming shortened V by 2 bases and J by 4 bases, and 8 bases separated the two germline ends. Germline V gene lookup returns CDR1 LNHNV and CDR2 YYDKDF (reference sequence). There are 14 residues in the CDR3. The DNA of the CDR3 is TGTGCCACCAGCAGATCTAGAAGCACCGGGGAGCTGTTTTTT. Its translation is CATSRSRSTGELFF.

This clonotype appeared once. This chain joins TRBV27 and TRBJ2-7, with 10 bases aligning to TRBD2. This CDR3 spans 16 amino acids. Germline-derived CDR1 and CDR2 are MNHEY and SMNVEV (reference sequence). The V gene end was trimmed by 2 bases and the J gene end by 2 bases; junction bases not matched to a gene: 6. The CDR3 spells CASSLTTTSGAYEQYF. Here the CDR3 DNA reads TGTGCCAGCAGTTTAACTACTACTAGCGGGGCCTACGAGCAGTACTTC.

The rearrangement links TRBV20-1 to TRBJ2-1; no reliable D call. With 3 bases removed from V and 4 bases from J, the gap between germline ends came to 10 bases. This CDR3 is 13 amino acids long. From germline, CDR1 is DFQATT and CDR2 SNEGSKA (reference sequence). This chain's CDR3 is CSARDGVYNEQFF. In DNA form, the CDR3 reads TGCAGTGCTAGGGATGGCGTATACAATGAGCAGTTCTTC.

The chain is built from TRBV13 and TRBJ2-2; D not resolved. The CDR3 covers 13 residues. Germline V gene sequence: CDR1 PRHDT, CDR2 FYEKMQ (reference sequence). V gave up 2 bases and J gave up 6 bases, with 7 bases separating them. The DNA for the CDR3 is TGTGCCAGCAGCTTATCCAAGTCCGGGGAGCTGTTTTTT. Translated, it gives CASSLSKSGELFF.

The chain carries TRBV13 and TRBJ2-1; D is unclear. The CDR3 sequence is 9 residues long. Looked up from germline, CDR1 is PRHDT and CDR2 is FYEKMQ (reference sequence). The V end lost 1 base, the J end lost 13 bases, and 2 bases lay between the germline ends. The CDR3 sequence: CASSLAQFF. In DNA form, the CDR3 reads TGTGCCAGCAGCTTAGCACAGTTCTTC.

The rearrangement joins TRBV21-1 to TRBJ2-7; no DNA check was done on the table's D call, TRBD1. TRBV21-1 counts as a pseudogene. This CDR3 spans 11 amino acids. This CDR3 is CARPGSNEQYF. The CDR3 nucleotides are TGTGCCAGACCCGGTTCCAACGAGCAGTACTTC.

The chain couples TRBV28 to TRBJ2-7; possibly TRBD2 for D (5 bases). Germline V gene data show CDR1 as MDHEN and CDR2 as SYDVKM. The CDR3 length is 13 residues. V was pared by 7 bases and J by 2 bases, with 12 bases between. CDR3 in amino acids: CASTGGGTYEQYF. For the CDR3, the DNA is TGTGCCAGCACGGGCGGAGGCACCTACGAGCAGTACTTC.

At least ten counts were recorded for this clonotype. This rearrangement joins TRBV29-1 to TRBJ2-1; 10 bases are shared with TRBD2. Germline V gene lookup returns CDR1 SQVTM and CDR2 ANQGSEA. The CDR3 loop spans 14 amino acids. The junction had 9 bases not matched to a gene; V was cut back by 7 bases and J by 6 bases. Written as DNA, the CDR3 is TGCAGCGGGTCCCGGACTAGCGGACTCAATGAGCAGTTCTTC. Encoded protein: CSGSRTSGLNEQFF.

J is TRBJ2-1 and V is TRBV2; D gene uncertain. CDR1 and CDR2 from the germline V gene are SNHLY and FYNNEI. V was pared by 6 bases and J by 11 bases, with 14 bases between. The CDR3 runs 12 residues. The CDR3 spells CASRPDSAKQFF. The CDR3, as DNA: TGTGCCAGCAGGCCTGACTCGGCCAAGCAGTTCTTC. Using reference TRBV2 and TRBJ2-1 for the parts outside the CDR3, the full variable domain is EPEVTQTPSHQVTQMGQEVILRCVPISNHLYFYWYRQILGQKVEFLVSFYNNEISEKSEIFDDQFSVERPDGSNFTLKIRSTKLEDSAMYFCASRPDSAKQFFGPGTRLTVL.

The chain uses TRBV2 and TRBJ2-1; tentative D call: TRBD2 (5 bases). Germline lookup yields CDR1 SNHLY and CDR2 FYNNEI. V was cut by 7 bases and J by 9 bases, with 22 bases left in between. This CDR3 has 15 residues. The CDR3 is CASNPLVPETSEQFF. CDR3 in DNA: TGTGCCAGCAATCCACTAGTTCCCGAAACGAGTGAGCAGTTCTTC.